Listed here is a single TCR beta chain. The antigen is undetermined. V lost 5 bases to trimming and J lost 4 bases, with 15 bases between them. CDR3 length equals 15 residues. The V gene's germline CDR1 is MNHEY and CDR2 SMNVEV (reference sequence). Stated time point: week 11, during vaccination. Every vaccination contained 300 ug of the mutant IDH1 20-mer peptide and was paired with topical imiquimod. This entry is derived from a study of a mutant IDH1 vaccine in newly diagnosed glioma. The study, taken as a whole, reports: Patients mounted vaccine-induced immune responses in almost 95% of cases.

Profiling relied on immunoSEQ multiplex PCR, and the TCRdb table lists in-frame clones only, not all of them. The repertoire consists of about 110,000 clones, with approximately 87% occurring once and the leading ten covering roughly 0.65%. This TCR came from a woman aged 50 to 60 with glioma. The V and J genes are TRBV27 and TRBJ2-4; a possible D gene is TRBD2 (6 bases). The material sequenced was PBMCs, taken from a glioma patient whose treatment included an IDH1 peptide vaccine. The CDR3 DNA sequence: TGTGCCAGCAGTCTTCGCGGGACCGAAAAAAACATTCAGTACTTC. Amino acid sequence: CASSLRGTEKNIQYF.